Below are 17 T cell receptor beta chains sequenced from a single sample in a study of identical twins. TCRdb analysed the 5' RACE reads with MiXCR anew, one entry per CDR3 protein. This table has 500,000 to 650,000 distinct CDR3 sequences, around 22% appearing once. This sample also belongs to another study, concerning yellow fever vaccine responses in identical twins.

Material for sequencing was CD4+ T cells sorted from blood. These receptor sequences come from a young woman in good health.

This chain links TRBV20-1 with TRBJ1-6; TRBD1 matches at 7 bases. This CDR3 contains 12 residues. Germline values: CDR1 DFQATT, CDR2 SNEGSKA (reference sequence). J gave up 6 bases and V 7 bases, and 3 bases lay outside the gene matches. CDR3 nucleotides: TGCAGTGGCGGGACAGCTAATTCACCCCTCCACTTT. Its protein product is CSGGTANSPLHF.

The V and J genes are TRBV6-1 and TRBJ2-7; 8 nucleotides line up with TRBD1. Germline CDR1 is MNHNS and CDR2 is SASEGT. V lost 6 bases and J lost 3; bases outside the gene matches: 7. The CDR3 extends over 14 amino acids. The CDR3 sequence: CASRRGTGLYEQYV. The CDR3 DNA is TGTGCCAGCAGAAGAGGGACAGGCCTCTACGAGCAGTACGTC.

The sample holds a few counts of this clonotype. CDR3 sequence reads: CASSYSLGLAGGAEDEQYV. DNA of the CDR3: TGTGCCAGCAGTTACTCACTGGGACTAGCGGGGGGGGCGGAGGACGAGCAGTACGTC. The chain links TRBV6-5 to TRBJ2-7; 16 bases are shared with TRBD2. The CDR3 is 19 residues long. Germline V CDR1 and CDR2: MNHEY, SVGAGI. J was trimmed by 5 bases and V by 0 bases; bases with no gene match: 10.

The genes are TRBV5-1 and TRBJ2-1, with D perhaps TRBD1 (5 bases). Germline CDR1 and CDR2: SGHRS and YFSETQ. The V end was cut by 2 bases, the J end by 7 bases, with 10 bases between. The CDR3 covers 13 residues. The CDR3 is CASSFGAQNEQFF. The CDR3 DNA follows: TGCGCCAGCAGCTTTGGGGCCCAGAATGAGCAGTTCTTC.

This clonotype was counted only a few times. This chain uses TRBV7-9 with TRBJ2-3, with D tentatively TRBD2 (5 bases). V was trimmed by 2 bases and J by 4 bases, leaving 16 bases between them. CDR1 is SEHNR, CDR2 FQNEAQ, per germline (reference sequence). This CDR3 has 16 residues. CDR3 amino acids: CASSLPRGSTADTQYF. The CDR3 DNA is TGTGCCAGCAGCTTACCCCGTGGGAGTACGGCAGATACGCAGTATTTT.

This clonotype turned up a few times. The rearrangement joins TRBV10-3 to TRBJ2-1; possible D gene TRBD2, 6 bases. There are 13 residues in the CDR3. CDR1 ENHRY and CDR2 SYGVKD come from the germline V gene. The germline V and J ends were trimmed by 2 bases and 7 bases, with 9 bases remaining between them. The CDR3 nucleotides read TGTGCCATCAGTGAGCATGGGGGGAATGAGCAGTTCTTC. It encodes CAISEHGGNEQFF.

The chain is built from TRBV15 and TRBJ2-1; the match to TRBD1 covers 8 bases. The CDR3 has 14 residues. J gave up 9 bases and V 3 bases, and 7 bases lay outside the gene matches. CDR1 and CDR2 (germline): LNHNV, YYDKDF (reference sequence). The CDR3, as DNA: TGTGCCACCAGCAGTCGTCAGGGGGCTGGTGAGCAGTTCTTC. Translation gives CATSSRQGAGEQFF.

This clonotype turned up a few times. The V call is TRBV20-1, the J call TRBJ2-5; no firm D call. The CDR3 covers 15 residues. V lost 0 bases to trimming and J lost 2 bases, with 13 bases between them. Germline CDR1 DFQATT, CDR2 SNEGSKA (reference sequence). The CDR3 here is CSARDWGSPQETQYF. CDR3 DNA sequence: TGCAGTGCTAGAGATTGGGGTTCGCCTCAAGAGACCCAGTACTTC.

This clonotype appeared a few times. This chain joins TRBV11-2 and TRBJ1-2; no reliable D call. V dropped 6 bases and J dropped 4 bases, with 12 bases sitting between them. Germline V CDR1 and CDR2: SGHAT, FQNNGV. The CDR3 loop spans 13 amino acids. CDR3 region: CASSLTQVYGYTF. Written as DNA, the CDR3 is TGTGCCAGCAGTTTGACTCAGGTCTATGGCTACACCTTC.

This clonotype was counted many times. The junction does not match germline at one end; this may be a read error. The chain links TRBV5-1 to TRBJ2-3; tentative D call: TRBD1 (6 bases). The length of the CDR3 is 11 residues. Germline V gene sequence: CDR1 SGHRS, CDR2 YFSETQ. The CDR3 nucleotides are TGTGCCAGCAGGGGTACCGATACGCAGTATTTT. As protein: CASRGTDTQYF.

The chain uses TRBV28 and TRBJ2-3; D gene ambiguous. V lost 6 bases to trimming and J lost 0 bases, with 19 bases between them. In germline, CDR1 is MDHEN, CDR2 SYDVKM. This CDR3 comprises 17 residues. The CDR3 DNA reads TGTGCCAGCAGATCCCGACGCAGGTTTCCTAGCACAGATACGCAGTATTTT. This codes for CASRSRRRFPSTDTQYF. The variable domain in full, with the rest retrieved from reference TRBV28 and TRBJ2-3, is DVKVTQSSRYLVKRTGEKVFLECVQDMDHENMFWYRQDPGLGLRLIYFSYDVKMKEKGDIPEGYSVSREKKERFSLILESASTNQTSMYLCASRSRRRFPSTDTQYFGPGTRLTVL.

CDR3 DNA: TGTGCCAGCAGCCAGACAGGGGGCACAAGCACCGGGGAGCTGTTTTTT. Its protein product is CASSQTGGTSTGELFF. This sequence joins TRBV11-2 and TRBJ2-2, with 10 bases aligning to TRBD1. V shed 5 bases and J 4 bases; nucleotides not matched to a gene: 7. Germline V CDR1 and CDR2: SGHAT, FQNNGV. The CDR3 has 16 residues.

V and J are TRBV27 and TRBJ2-7, with 9 bases matching TRBD2. The CDR3 totals 14 residues. After removal of 4 bases from V and 10 bases from J, the junction contained 11 bases not matched to a gene. Germline values: CDR1 MNHEY, CDR2 SMNVEV (reference sequence). The DNA of the CDR3 is TGTGCCAGCAGTTCCGGGACTAGCTTCAAGAGTCAGTACTTC. It encodes CASSSGTSFKSQYF.

This clonotype was detected ten times or more. The rearrangement links TRBV2 to TRBJ2-3; 8 bases line up with TRBD2. Germline lookup yields CDR1 SNHLY and CDR2 FYNNEI. The CDR3 is 16 residues long. J gave up 3 bases and V 2 bases, and 7 bases lay outside the gene matches. For the CDR3, the DNA is TGTGCCAGCAGTGAAAGGAGCGGGGGTTTGACAGATACGCAGTATTTT. Translation: CASSERSGGLTDTQYF.

This clonotype was counted only a few times. The chain uses TRBV10-3 and TRBJ1-2; TRBD1 is a possible D gene (5 bases). The CDR3 extends over 14 amino acids. V was trimmed by 4 bases and J by 4 bases, leaving 13 bases between them. Germline V CDR1 and CDR2: ENHRY, SYGVKD. The CDR3 sequence is CAISVSPGIYGYTF. In DNA form, the CDR3 reads TGTGCCATCAGTGTCTCCCCAGGGATCTATGGCTACACCTTC.

V is TRBV7-9 and J is TRBJ2-1; the D is unclear. The CDR3 loop spans 17 amino acids. Trimming removed 2 bases from V and 8 bases from J, with 22 bases in between. In germline, CDR1 is SEHNR, CDR2 FQNEAQ (reference sequence). The CDR3 DNA follows: TGTGCCAGCAGCTTAATCAGCTTGGCTCGAGCCTCCCATGAGCAGTTCTTC. It codes for CASSLISLARASHEQFF.

This clonotype has only a few counts. The chain has TRBV12-3 or TRBV12-4 and TRBJ2-1; 14 bases line up with TRBD2. The CDR3 loop spans 16 amino acids. V shed 5 bases and J 6 bases; nucleotides not matched to a gene: 6. CDR3: CASSHTGTSGSNEQFF. CDR3 nucleotide sequence: TGTGCCAGCAGTCATACTGGGACTAGCGGGAGCAATGAGCAGTTCTTC.